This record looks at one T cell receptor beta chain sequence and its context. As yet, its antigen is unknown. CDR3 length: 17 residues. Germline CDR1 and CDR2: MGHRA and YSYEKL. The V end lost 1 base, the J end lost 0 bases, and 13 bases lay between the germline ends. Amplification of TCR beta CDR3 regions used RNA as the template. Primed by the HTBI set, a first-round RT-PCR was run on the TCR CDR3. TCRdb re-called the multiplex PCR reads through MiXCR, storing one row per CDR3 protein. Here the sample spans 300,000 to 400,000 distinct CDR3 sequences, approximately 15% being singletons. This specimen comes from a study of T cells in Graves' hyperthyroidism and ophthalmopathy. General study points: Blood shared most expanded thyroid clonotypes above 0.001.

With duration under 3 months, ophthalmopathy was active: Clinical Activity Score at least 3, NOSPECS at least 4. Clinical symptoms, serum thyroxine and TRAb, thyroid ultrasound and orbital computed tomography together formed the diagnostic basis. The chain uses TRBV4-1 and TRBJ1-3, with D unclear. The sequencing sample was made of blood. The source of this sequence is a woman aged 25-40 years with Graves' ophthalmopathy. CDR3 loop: CASSQGLAVGSGNTIYF. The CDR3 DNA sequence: TGCGCCAGCAGCCAAGGGCTGGCGGTGGGCTCTGGAAACACCATATATTTT.